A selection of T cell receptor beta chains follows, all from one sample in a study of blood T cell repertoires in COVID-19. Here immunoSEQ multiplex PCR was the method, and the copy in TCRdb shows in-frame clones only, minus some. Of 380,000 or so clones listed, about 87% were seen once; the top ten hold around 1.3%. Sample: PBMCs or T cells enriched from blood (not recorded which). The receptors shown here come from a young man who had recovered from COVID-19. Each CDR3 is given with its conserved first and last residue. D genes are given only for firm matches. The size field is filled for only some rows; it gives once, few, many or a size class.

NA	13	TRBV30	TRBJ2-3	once	CAWSVRLADTQYF	TGTGCCTGGAGTGTACGGCTAGCCGATACGCAGTATTTT
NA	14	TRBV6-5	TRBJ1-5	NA	CASSYAGSVEPQHF	TGTGCCAGCAGTTACGCAGGGTCCGTGGAGCCCCAGCATTTT
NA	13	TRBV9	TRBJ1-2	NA	CASSVSTGFGYTF	TGTGCCAGCAGTGTTAGTACAGGGTTCGGCTACACCTTC
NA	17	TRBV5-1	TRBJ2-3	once	CASSIETHRYSTDTQYF	TGCGCCAGCAGCATCGAGACCCACAGGTACAGCACAGATACGCAGTATTTT
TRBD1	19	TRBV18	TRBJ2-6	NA	CASSRWGPQGISGANVLTF	TGTGCCAGCTCCCGATGGGGACCACAGGGGATTTCTGGGGCCAACGTCCTGACTTTC
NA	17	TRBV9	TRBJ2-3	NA	CASSVAKLGDSTDTQYF	TGTGCCAGCAGCGTAGCTAAGTTGGGCGATAGCACAGATACGCAGTATTTT
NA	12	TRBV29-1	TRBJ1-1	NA	CSVDRENTEAFF	TGCAGCGTTGACAGGGAGAACACTGAAGCTTTCTTT
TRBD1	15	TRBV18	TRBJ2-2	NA	CASSPSTGGSGELFF	TGTGCCAGCTCACCTTCGACAGGGGGATCCGGGGAGCTGTTTTTT
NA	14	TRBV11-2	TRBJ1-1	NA	CASSLWAGDTEAFF	TGTGCCAGCAGCTTATGGGCGGGTGACACTGAAGCTTTCTTT
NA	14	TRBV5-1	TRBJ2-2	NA	CASSARANTGELFF	TGCGCCAGCAGCGCCCGGGCGAACACCGGGGAGCTGTTTTTT
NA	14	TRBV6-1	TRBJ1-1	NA	CASSEISSNTEAFF	TGTGCCAGCAGTGAAATCTCAAGCAACACTGAAGCTTTCTTT
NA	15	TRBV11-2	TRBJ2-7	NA	CASSLAWAGSYEQYF	TGTGCCAGCAGCTTAGCTTGGGCGGGCTCCTACGAGCAGTACTTC
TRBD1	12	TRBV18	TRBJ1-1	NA	CASSPRTGEAFF	TGTGCCAGCTCCCCCAGGACAGGGGAAGCTTTCTTT
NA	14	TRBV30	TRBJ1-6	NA	CACRPVESGSPLHF	TGTGCCTGTCGGCCAGTGGAATCGGGTTCACCCCTCCACTTT
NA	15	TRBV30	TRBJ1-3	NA	CAWSVNRFSGNTIYF	TGTGCCTGGAGTGTAAACAGATTCTCTGGAAACACCATATATTTT
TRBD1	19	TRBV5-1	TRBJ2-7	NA	CASSSPPGQGPKGDYEQYF	TGCGCCAGCAGCTCCCCACCGGGACAGGGGCCAAAGGGTGACTACGAGCAGTACTTC
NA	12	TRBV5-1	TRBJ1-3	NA	CASREIGNTIYF	TGCGCCAGCAGAGAGATTGGAAACACCATATATTTT